This TCR beta chain was recovered during a study of T cell repertoires in cytomegalovirus infection. Study as a whole: Carrying CMV and the relevant HLA type showed in public TCR beta signatures.

Study conclusions and caveats: HLA-C-restricted TCR beta clonotypes specific for CMV led the ex vivo response.

Deletions cut 5 bases from V and 2 bases from J, with 16 bases between. The length of the CDR3 is 15 residues. The germline V gene has CDR1 MDHEN and CDR2 SYDVKM. This clonotype was detected a few times. The antigen is not known. TCRdb redid the calling of the reads with MiXCR, one entry per CDR3 protein. The table includes 200,000 to 250,000 distinct CDR3 sequences, 22% detected once. This clonotype was obtained from a human donor in good health (CMV status not recorded). Some clones in this sample may be carry-over from other donors' samples. The chain links TRBV28 to TRBJ2-7, with D perhaps matching TRBD1 (6 bases). The material sequenced was CD8+ T cells from PBMCs. The chain's CDR3 is CASSINRDTTYEQYF. The DNA of the CDR3 is TGTGCCAGCAGTATTAACCGGGACACTACCTACGAGCAGTACTTC.